This T cell receptor (beta chain) was recovered during a study of blood T cell repertoires in COVID-19. Overall study context: Italy, Spain and the United States were the sources of the convalescent and acute COVID-19 samples. The cDNA or gDNA used as material had been derived from T cells, B-cell-depleted T cells, or PBMCs.

Original processing notes: Researchers report that nucleated cell counts were estimated from reference gene primer amplification. Generated by immunoSEQ multiplex PCR, the TCRdb table keeps only in-frame clones and is missing some. That table supplies the V and J calls and clone size; D and trimming were determined from the DNA. Among 150,000 to 200,000 clones listed, more than 70% were seen once. The origin of this receptor is a man in his forties with active or convalescent COVID-19. Specimen: peripheral blood.

The CDR3, as DNA: TGTGCCAGCGGACTAGCGGGAGTTTACTACGAGCAGTACTTC. It codes for CASGLAGVYYEQYF. This chain connects TRBV6-5 to TRBJ2-7; TRBD2 matches 13 bases. V was pared by 8 bases and J by 3 bases, with 4 bases of the junction left unmatched. The CDR3 consists of 14 residues. Germline assignment: CDR1 MNHEY and CDR2 SVGAGI.